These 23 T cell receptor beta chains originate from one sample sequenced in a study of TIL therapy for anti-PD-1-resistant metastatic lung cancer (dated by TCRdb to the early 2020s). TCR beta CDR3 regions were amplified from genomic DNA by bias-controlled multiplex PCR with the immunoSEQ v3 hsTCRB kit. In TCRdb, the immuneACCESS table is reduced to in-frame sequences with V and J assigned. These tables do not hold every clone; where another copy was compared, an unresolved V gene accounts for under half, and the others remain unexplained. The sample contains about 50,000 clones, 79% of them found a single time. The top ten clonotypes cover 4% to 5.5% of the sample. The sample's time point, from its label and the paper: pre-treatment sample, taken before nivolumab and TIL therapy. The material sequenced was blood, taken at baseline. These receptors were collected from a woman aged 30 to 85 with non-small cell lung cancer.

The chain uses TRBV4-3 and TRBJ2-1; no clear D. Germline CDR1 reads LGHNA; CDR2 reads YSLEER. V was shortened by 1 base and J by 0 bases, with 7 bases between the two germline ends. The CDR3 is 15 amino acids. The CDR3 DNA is TGCGCCAGCAGCCAAGCTCGGATCTCCTACAATGAGCAGTTCTTC. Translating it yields CASSQARISYNEQFF.

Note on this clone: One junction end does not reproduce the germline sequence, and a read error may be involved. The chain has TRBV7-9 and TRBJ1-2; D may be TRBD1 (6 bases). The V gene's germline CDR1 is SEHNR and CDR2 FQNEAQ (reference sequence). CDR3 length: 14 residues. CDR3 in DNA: TGCGCCAGCAGCCAAGAGGGGGGCTACTATGGCTACACCTTC. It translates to CASSQEGGYYGYTF.

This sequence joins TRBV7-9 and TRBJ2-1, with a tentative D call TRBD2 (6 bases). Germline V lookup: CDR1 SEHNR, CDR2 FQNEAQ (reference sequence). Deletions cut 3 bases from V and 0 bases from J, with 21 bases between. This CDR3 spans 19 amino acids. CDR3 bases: TGTGCCAGCAGCTTTGATGGCGGGGTCCTCCTAGGCTCCTACAATGAGCAGTTCTTC. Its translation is CASSFDGGVLLGSYNEQFF.

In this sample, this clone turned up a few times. The CDR3 protein is CASSPGQGSYGYTF. The CDR3, as DNA: TGCGCCAGCAGTCCTGGACAGGGGAGCTATGGCTACACCTTC. J is TRBJ1-2 and V is TRBV10-1; 9 nucleotides line up with TRBD1. The germline gives CDR1 WNHNN, CDR2 SYGVQD (reference sequence). The CDR3 totals 14 residues. The ends lost 5 bases at V and 4 bases at J; junction bases unmatched: 5.

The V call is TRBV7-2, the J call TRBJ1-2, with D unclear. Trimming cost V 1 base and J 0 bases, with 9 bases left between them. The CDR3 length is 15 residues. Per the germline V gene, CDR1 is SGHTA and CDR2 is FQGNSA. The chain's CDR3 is CASSLEGSSNYGYTF. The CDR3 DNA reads TGTGCCAGCAGCTTAGAGGGCAGTTCTAACTATGGCTACACCTTC.

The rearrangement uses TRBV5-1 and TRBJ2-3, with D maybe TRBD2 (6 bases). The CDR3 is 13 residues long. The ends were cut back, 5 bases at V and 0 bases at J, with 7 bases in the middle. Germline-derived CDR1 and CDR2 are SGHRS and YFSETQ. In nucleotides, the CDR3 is TGCGCCAGCAGTGGGACTAGCACAGATACGCAGTATTTT. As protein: CASSGTSTDTQYF.

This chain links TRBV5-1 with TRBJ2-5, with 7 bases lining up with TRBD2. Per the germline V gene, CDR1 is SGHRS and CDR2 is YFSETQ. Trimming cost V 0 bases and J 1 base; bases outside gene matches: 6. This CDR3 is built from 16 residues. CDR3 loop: CASSLEAGPFQETQYF. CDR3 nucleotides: TGCGCCAGCAGCTTGGAAGCGGGGCCATTCCAAGAGACCCAGTACTTC.

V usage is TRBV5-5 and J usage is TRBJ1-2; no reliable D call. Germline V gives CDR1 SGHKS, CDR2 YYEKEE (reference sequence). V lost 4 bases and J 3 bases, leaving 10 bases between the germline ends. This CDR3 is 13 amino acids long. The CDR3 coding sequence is TGTGCCAGCAGCGGGTCGGGAGACTATGGCTACACCTTC. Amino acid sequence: CASSGSGDYGYTF.

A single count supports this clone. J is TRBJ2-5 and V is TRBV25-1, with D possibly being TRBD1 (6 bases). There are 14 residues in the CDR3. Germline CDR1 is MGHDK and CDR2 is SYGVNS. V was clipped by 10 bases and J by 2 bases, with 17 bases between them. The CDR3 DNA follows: TGTGCCAAGAAAAGGGGGTACCGTCAAGAGACCCAGTACTTC. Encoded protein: CAKKRGYRQETQYF.

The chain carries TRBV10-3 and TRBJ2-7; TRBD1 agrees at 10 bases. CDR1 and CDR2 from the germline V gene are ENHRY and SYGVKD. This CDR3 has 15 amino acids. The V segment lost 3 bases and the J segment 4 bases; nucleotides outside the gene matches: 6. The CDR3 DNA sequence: TGTGCCATCAGTGACGGGACAGGGGACTTGTACGAGCAGTACTTC. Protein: CAISDGTGDLYEQYF.

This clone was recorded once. Written as DNA, the CDR3 is TGCGCCAGCAGCTTGAGTCCGGTGAGCTCCTATAATTCACCCCTCCACTTT. Translating it yields CASSLSPVSSYNSPLHF. The chain has TRBV5-1 and TRBJ1-6; D gene unclear. The CDR3 spans 17 residues. Per the germline V gene, CDR1 is SGHRS and CDR2 is YFSETQ. The V end lost 1 base, the J end lost 0 bases, and 11 bases lay between the germline ends.

CDR3 DNA: TGCGCCAGCAGCAGGAACCCCGAGGGCCACACCTACAATGAGCAGTTCTTC. Protein product: CASSRNPEGHTYNEQFF. V usage is TRBV5-1 and J usage is TRBJ2-1, with D perhaps TRBD2 (5 bases). The germline V gene encodes CDR1 SGHRS and CDR2 YFSETQ. CDR3 length equals 17 residues. The V gene lost 4 bases and the J gene lost 2 bases, with 19 bases spanning the gap. Combining the CDR3 with reference TRBV5-1 and TRBJ2-1 gives the whole variable domain KAGVTQTPRYLIKTRGQQVTLSCSPISGHRSVSWYQQTPGQGLQFLFEYFSETQRNKGNFPGRFSGRQFSNSRSEMNVSTLELGDSALYLCASSRNPEGHTYNEQFFGPGTRLTVL.

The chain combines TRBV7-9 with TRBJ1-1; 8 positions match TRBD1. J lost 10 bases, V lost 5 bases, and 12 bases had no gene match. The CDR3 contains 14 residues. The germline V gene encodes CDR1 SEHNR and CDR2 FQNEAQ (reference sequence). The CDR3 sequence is CASSDGTGTPGAFF. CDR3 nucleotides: TGTGCCAGCAGCGACGGGACAGGAACCCCGGGAGCTTTCTTT.

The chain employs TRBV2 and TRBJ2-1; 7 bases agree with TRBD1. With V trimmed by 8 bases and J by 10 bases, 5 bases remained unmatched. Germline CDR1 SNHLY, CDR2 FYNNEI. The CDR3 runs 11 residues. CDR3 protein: CASYATGEQFF. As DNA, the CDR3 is TGTGCCAGCTACGCGACAGGGGAGCAGTTCTTC.

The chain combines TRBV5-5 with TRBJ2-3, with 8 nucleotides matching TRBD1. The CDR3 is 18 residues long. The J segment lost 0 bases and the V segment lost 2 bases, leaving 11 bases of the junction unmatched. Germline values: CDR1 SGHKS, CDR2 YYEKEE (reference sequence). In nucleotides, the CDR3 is TGTGCCAGCAGCTTTAGTGGGACAGGTCTTTCTAGCACAGATACGCAGTATTTT. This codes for CASSFSGTGLSSTDTQYF.

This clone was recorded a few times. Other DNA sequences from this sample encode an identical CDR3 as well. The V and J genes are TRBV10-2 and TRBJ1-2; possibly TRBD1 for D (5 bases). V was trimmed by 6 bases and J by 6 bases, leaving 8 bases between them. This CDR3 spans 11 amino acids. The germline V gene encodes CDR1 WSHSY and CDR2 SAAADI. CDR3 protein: CASRGGHGYTF. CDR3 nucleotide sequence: TGCGCCAGCAGGGGGGGTCATGGCTACACCTTC.

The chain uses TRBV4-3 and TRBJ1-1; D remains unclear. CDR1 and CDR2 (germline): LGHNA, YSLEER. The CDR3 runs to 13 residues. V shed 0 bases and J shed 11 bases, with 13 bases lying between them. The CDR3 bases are TGCGCCAGCAGCCAAGAGAGGGCAAGGTTGGCTTTCTTT. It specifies CASSQERARLAFF.

The chain's CDR3 is CASSLVLSGYGYTF. The CDR3 nucleotides are TGTGCCAGCAGTTTGGTTTTAAGCGGGTATGGCTACACCTTC. The chain employs TRBV28 and TRBJ1-2; no clear D gene. The germline V gene encodes CDR1 MDHEN and CDR2 SYDVKM. CDR3 length: 14 amino acids. The V end was cut by 3 bases, the J end by 5 bases, with 13 bases between.

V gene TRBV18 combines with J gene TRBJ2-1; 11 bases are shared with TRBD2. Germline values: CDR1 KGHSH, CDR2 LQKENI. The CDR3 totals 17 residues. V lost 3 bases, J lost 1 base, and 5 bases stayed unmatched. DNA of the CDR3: TGTGCCAGCTCACCGGGGACTAGCGGAAGTTCCTACAATGAGCAGTTCTTC. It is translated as CASSPGTSGSSYNEQFF.

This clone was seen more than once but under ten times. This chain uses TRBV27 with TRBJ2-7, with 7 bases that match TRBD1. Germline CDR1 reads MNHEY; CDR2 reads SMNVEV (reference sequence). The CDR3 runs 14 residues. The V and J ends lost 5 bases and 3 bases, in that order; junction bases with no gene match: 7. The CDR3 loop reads CASSRTGSIYEQYF. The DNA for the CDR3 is TGTGCCAGCAGTCGGACAGGCAGTATCTACGAGCAGTACTTC.

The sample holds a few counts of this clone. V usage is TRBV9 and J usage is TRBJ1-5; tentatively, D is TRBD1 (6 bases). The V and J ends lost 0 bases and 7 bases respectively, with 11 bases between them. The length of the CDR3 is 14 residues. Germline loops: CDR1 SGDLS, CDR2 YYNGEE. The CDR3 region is CASSVGQEGQPQHF. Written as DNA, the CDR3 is TGTGCCAGCAGCGTAGGACAGGAGGGGCAGCCCCAGCATTTT.

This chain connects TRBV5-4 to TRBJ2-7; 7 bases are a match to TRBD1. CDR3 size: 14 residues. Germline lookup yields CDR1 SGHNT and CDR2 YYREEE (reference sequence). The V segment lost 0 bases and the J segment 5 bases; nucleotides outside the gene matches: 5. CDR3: CASSLGQGADEQYF. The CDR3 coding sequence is TGTGCCAGCAGCTTGGGACAGGGCGCCGACGAGCAGTACTTC.

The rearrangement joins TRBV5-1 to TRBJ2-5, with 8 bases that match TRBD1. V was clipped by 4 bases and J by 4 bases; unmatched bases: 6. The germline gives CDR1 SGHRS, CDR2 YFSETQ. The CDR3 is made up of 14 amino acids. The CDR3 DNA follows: TGCGCCAGCAGCCCGATGGACAGGGCAGAGACCCAGTACTTC. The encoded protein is CASSPMDRAETQYF.